Reported below is one T cell receptor (beta chain). The specificity of this receptor is unknown. Qualities for individual bases were not recorded, and no much larger clone is one base off. TCRbeta CDR3 regions were sequenced with the immunoSEQ Assay. After extraction, genomic DNA underwent amplification by bias-controlled multiplex PCR, followed by high-throughput sequencing. On the authors' methods: To quantify the absolute abundance of every unique TCRbeta CDR3 region, sequences were collapsed and filtered. T cell fraction was estimated by normalizing TCRbeta template counts to usable DNA, which was measured by amplifying reference genes present in all nucleated cells. Repertoire TCRs were annotated as SARS-CoV-2-specific when V gene, CDR3 amino acid sequence and J gene were exactly matched to a known reactive TCR set. The reference SARS-CoV-2 TCR set came from MIRA and was filtered for enrichment in COVID-19-positive ImmuneCODE repertoires, removing public or cross-reactive TCRs. Based on the MIRA antigens, annotated TCRs were further analysed at the level of specific ORF or position within ORF. Breadth was defined as annotated unique rearrangements over total unique productive rearrangements; depth was the summed frequency of those rearrangements. Two-sided Wilcoxon rank-sum tests were applied when comparing TCR breadth between groups. TCRdb retrieved this table from immuneACCESS and kept in-frame rearrangements only. Not all clones are present; in checked studies, unresolved V genes account for under half, and no reason is known for the remainder. V, J and clone size are those of that table, while D and trimming were read from the DNA. The sample yields a few hundred thousand clones; 70% to 90% were counted once. The ten largest account for about 3.5% of the sample.

This record comes from a study of Ad26.COV2.S vaccination and SARS-CoV-2 variants (dated by TCRdb to the early 2020s). For context, the study as a whole: Donors in the vaccine arm were drawn from COV1001, a multicentre, randomized, double-blind, placebo-controlled phase I-IIa trial testing Ad26.COV2.S in healthy adults. Trial participants were randomized into five groups of five: low-dose or high-dose Ad26.COV2.S given once or twice, or placebo on both occasions. The specificity and breadth of SARS-CoV-2-reactive T cell receptors after Ad26.COV2.S vaccination were assessed by TCRbeta repertoire sequencing. Ad26.COV2.S was administered intramuscularly at a dose of 5x10^10 or 1x10^11 viral particles, either as one shot or as two shots given 56 days apart. A total of around 32 samples were included in the TCR-sequenced set, comprising roughly 20 Ad26.COV2.S vaccine recipients, 5 placebo recipients and 8 SARS-CoV-2 convalescent individuals. Throughout the experiments and outcome assessment, investigators stayed blinded to trial group allocation. What the work shows at the level of the full study, not this receptor alone: After vaccination, substantial breadth of spike-specific CD8+ and CD4+ T cell responses was reported. Compared with placebo recipients, Ad26.COV2.S recipients showed higher spike-specific TCR breadth (P = 0.0014). Vaccine and placebo recipients had similar non-spike TCR breadth, a finding consistent with the vaccine containing only spike. Comparing responses between vaccine doses or regimens was not something the study was powered to do. The authors noted that the TCR breadth and depth analyses may have underestimated total T cell responses.

According to the study, the label for this sample's treatment or condition signals: around 19 received Ad26.COV2.S at low or high dose, single or two shots; a few received placebo; per-sample allocation not given. For vaccine and placebo recipients, the sequenced repertoires came from samples collected on day 63 after the first injection. Cohort 1b enrolled some 25 adults aged 18-55 years at a single site in Boston, USA, between 29 July and 7 August 2020. Ad26.COV2.S consisted of a replication-incompetent adenovirus type 26 vector by which a prefusion-stabilized SARS-CoV-2 spike protein from the original Wuhan strain was expressed. Including the terminal cysteine and phenylalanine, the CDR3 comprises 17 residues. The only DNA kept is the CDR3, 51 bases in frame from the first base.

The sequenced sample was peripheral blood, obtained in a trial of Ad26.COV2.S vaccine versus placebo. This TCR was sampled from a person between 18 and 60 years old who received the Ad26.COV2.S COVID-19 vaccine or a placebo. The chain uses TRBV21-1 and TRBJ2-7; the table gives TRBD1 as D, unverified against the DNA. TRBV21-1 is described as a pseudogene. The DNA sequence is TGTGCCAGCAGCAAAGTCTTCAGGGGTTTGTCCCTCTACGAGCAGTACTTC. It codes for CASSKVFRGLSLYEQYF.